This is a list of T cell receptor beta chains from one sample in a study of blood T cell repertoires in COVID-19. TCRdb's table, derived via immunoSEQ multiplex PCR, lists solely in-frame clones and lacks some. The sample includes hundreds of thousands of clones, roughly nine tenths of them seen just once. Specimen: peripheral blood. The source of these receptors is a man between 18 and 29 years old with active or convalescent COVID-19. Each CDR3 is given with its conserved first and last residue. A D gene is named only where the DNA matches it firmly. Only some rows state a clone size, as once, few, many or a class for expanded clones.

j_call clone_size v_call d_call cdr3_nt cdr3_aa
TRBJ2-5 - TRBV7-9 TRBD2 TGTGCCAGCAGCTTGGGGGGGTCGGACGAGACCCAGTACTTC CASSLGGSDETQYF
TRBJ1-5 - TRBV23-1 - TGCGCCAGCAGTCAATCCTCGGGCAGGGAGGACCAGCCCCAGCATTTT CASSQSSGREDQPQHF
TRBJ2-7 - TRBV30 TRBD1 TGTGCCTGGAGCCGCCAGGGAGGGACAGGGGACGAGCAGTACTTC CAWSRQGGTGDEQYF
TRBJ1-1 - TRBV9 TRBD1 TGTGCCAGCAGCGCCCCTGGGTCAGGGGGCGTAGCTTTCTTT CASSAPGSGGVAFF
TRBJ1-2 - TRBV29-1 - TGCAGCGTTGATAAACGTACAGGCTATGGCTACACCTTC CSVDKRTGYGYTF
TRBJ2-7 - TRBV29-1 TRBD1 TGCAGCGTTGAAGAGCAGGGACAGGGCGACGAGCAGTACTTC CSVEEQGQGDEQYF
TRBJ2-7 - TRBV4-3 TRBD2 TGCGCCAGCAGCCAAGACCTAGCGGGGGGGGAGATCTACGAGCAGTACTTC CASSQDLAGGEIYEQYF
TRBJ2-3 - TRBV24-1 - TGTGCCACCAGTGATTTGGAAGTGACTCCCGGAGCCTCTAGCACAGATACGCAGTATTTT CATSDLEVTPGASSTDTQYF
TRBJ2-1 - TRBV11-3 TRBD2 TGTGCCAGCAGCTTAGATCTGGCGGGGGGGTCCTACAATGAGCAGTTCTTC CASSLDLAGGSYNEQFF
TRBJ1-6 - TRBV25-1 - TGTGCCAGCAGTGCCCCCGCCGGTCGGAATTCACCCCTCCACTTT CASSAPAGRNSPLHF
TRBJ1-1 - TRBV21-1 - TGTGCCAGCAGCAAAGGTAGCAGGGGTATATGGGATCCTGAAGCTTTCTTT CASSKGSRGIWDPEAFF
TRBJ1-1 - TRBV3-1/TRBV3-2 - TGTGCCAGCAGCCAATCGCTAGGGGGCACTGAAGCTTTCTTT CASSQSLGGTEAFF
TRBJ1-4 - TRBV7-2 - TGTGCCAGCAGCGTCATCGGGGGAGGGGAAAAACTGTTTTTT CASSVIGGGEKLFF
TRBJ1-2 - TRBV10-3 TRBD1 TGTGCCATCAATGGACAGGGACCGGGCTACACCTTC CAINGQGPGYTF
TRBJ1-6 - TRBV15 TRBD1 TGTGCCACCAGCAGGACAGGGGCTAATTCACCCCTCCACTTT CATSRTGANSPLHF
TRBJ1-2 - TRBV19 TRBD1 TGTGCCAGTAGTCCCCAACGTCTCGGGACAGGGTATGGCTACACCTTC CASSPQRLGTGYGYTF
TRBJ2-2 - TRBV5-1 TRBD1 TGCGCCAGCAGCCCCAACAGGGGGATGATCGTCGGGGAGCTGTTTTTT CASSPNRGMIVGELFF
TRBJ1-6 - TRBV30 - TGTGCCTGGAGTCCCAGGAACGATTCACCCCTCCACTTT CAWSPRNDSPLHF
TRBJ2-7 - TRBV6-2/TRBV6-3 - TGTGCCAGCAGTTCGAACCCGCCCGCGGGCGAGCAGTACTTC CASSSNPPAGEQYF
TRBJ2-3 - TRBV6-4 - TGTGCCAGCAGTGCGCAACGGGGAAGCACAGATACGCAGTATTTT CASSAQRGSTDTQYF
TRBJ2-1 - TRBV4-3 TRBD2 TGCGCCAGCTGCCGGCACTGGGGTACTAGCGGGACCTACAATGAGCAGTTCTTC CASCRHWGTSGTYNEQFF
TRBJ1-3 - TRBV28 - TGTGCCAGCAGTTCCCTACCGGGACTGACAACAAGCTCTGGAAACACCATATATTTT CASSSLPGLTTSSGNTIYF
TRBJ2-7 - TRBV7-9 - TGTGCCAGCAGCACAGAAACATACGAGCAGTACTTC CASSTETYEQYF
TRBJ2-2 - TRBV29-1 - TGCAGCGTTTTAAACACCGGGGAGCTGTTTTTT CSVLNTGELFF
TRBJ1-2 - TRBV11-2 - TGTGCCAGCAGCTTGGGGGACACCTTTAACTATGGCTACACCTTC CASSLGDTFNYGYTF
TRBJ1-2 once TRBV5-6 - TGTGCCAGCAGCCTCGGGAAGAACTATGGCTACACCTTC CASSLGKNYGYTF
TRBJ1-5 - TRBV19 - TGTGCCAGTAGTACCCCTAGCAGGGGCCTTAATCAGCCCCAGCATTTT CASSTPSRGLNQPQHF